This T cell receptor (beta chain) was sequenced for a study of blood T cells in healthy people across ages. Study-level information: Capturing about one barcoded beta molecule per two T cells was achieved by template switching. Points from the study as a whole: Per-million-T-cell TCR beta diversity fell roughly linearly with age. Researchers said unsorted PBMCs prevented a conclusive naive versus antigen-experienced comparison.

Looked up from germline, CDR1 is SGHAT and CDR2 is FQNNGV. This CDR3 is 12 amino acids long. Trimming took 5 bases from V and 11 from J, leaving 15 bases between them. As for this clonotype: Its antigen is unknown.

It was with a sample-barcoded 5' primer and a J-beta primer mix that a second PCR of roughly 7 to 12 cycles was run. MiXCR was run by TCRdb on the 5' RACE reads, yielding one entry per CDR3 protein. The sample lists 650,000 to 1,000,000 distinct CDR3 sequences, about 37% occurring once. This chain connects TRBV11-2 to TRBJ2-5; D is possibly TRBD2 (6 bases). This clonotype was obtained from a man aged 18 to 29 in good health. Sequencing was done on a sample of blood. DNA for the CDR3: TGTGCCAGCAGCGCAACTAGCAGGGAGCAGTACTTC. Protein: CASSATSREQYF. The entire variable domain, with the rest obtained from reference TRBV11-2 and TRBJ2-5, is as follows: EAGVAQSPRYKIIEKRQSVAFWCNPISGHATLYWYQQILGQGPKLLIQFQNNGVVDDSQLPKDRFSAERLKGVDSTLKIQPAKLEDSAVYLCASSATSREQYFGPGTRLLVL.